The 13 T cell receptor beta chains listed next were all sequenced from one sample in a study of blood T cell repertoires in COVID-19. Only in-frame clones appear in the TCRdb table, and some are missing; sequencing was by immunoSEQ multiplex PCR. The sample has 250,000 to 350,000 clones; about nine tenths are singletons. Sequenced: peripheral blood. Every receptor here comes from a woman aged 40 to 50 who had recovered from COVID-19.

This chain connects TRBV9 to TRBJ2-2, with TRBD2 identical over 15 bases. Germline V gives CDR1 SGDLS, CDR2 YYNGEE. V lost 0 bases to trimming and J lost 8 bases; unmatched junction nucleotides: 5. The CDR3 consists of 17 residues. This CDR3 is CASSVDPGLAGGGELFF. Here the CDR3 DNA reads TGTGCCAGCAGCGTAGACCCCGGACTAGCGGGAGGGGGGGAGCTGTTTTTT.

The V call is TRBV9, the J call TRBJ2-5; D is possibly TRBD2 (6 bases). The CDR3 has 15 residues. CDR1 and CDR2 from the germline V gene are SGDLS and YYNGEE. V was clipped by 2 bases and J by 1 base, with 12 bases between them. CDR3 in DNA: TGTGCCAGCAGCGTTGGCGGGATTGCCCAAGAGACCCAGTACTTC. It yields the protein CASSVGGIAQETQYF.

The chain combines TRBV5-1 with TRBJ2-7; TRBD1 matches 9 bases. From germline, CDR1 is SGHRS and CDR2 YFSETQ. The CDR3 consists of 16 residues. V lost 0 bases to trimming and J lost 4 bases; unmatched junction nucleotides: 8. The CDR3 coding sequence is TGCGCCAGCAGCTTGGGAGAAGGGACAGGGTATTACGAGCAGTACTTC. This encodes CASSLGEGTGYYEQYF. Full variable domain (outside the CDR3, taken from reference TRBV5-1 and TRBJ2-7): KAGVTQTPRYLIKTRGQQVTLSCSPISGHRSVSWYQQTPGQGLQFLFEYFSETQRNKGNFPGRFSGRQFSNSRSEMNVSTLELGDSALYLCASSLGEGTGYYEQYFGPGTRLTVT.

This rearrangement joins TRBV5-4 to TRBJ2-7, with 7 bases lining up with TRBD1. The trim removed 4 bases at V and 6 bases at J, leaving 13 bases unmatched. This CDR3 has 15 residues. Germline V lookup: CDR1 SGHNT, CDR2 YYREEE (reference sequence). CDR3: CASSPGGPSVIEQYF. For the CDR3, the DNA is TGTGCCAGCAGCCCAGGGGGACCAAGCGTGATCGAGCAGTACTTC.

This rearrangement joins TRBV7-8 to TRBJ2-3; TRBD2 matches 7 bases. V gave up 4 bases and J gave up 3 bases; unmatched junction bases: 10. Looked up from germline, CDR1 is SGHVS and CDR2 is FQNEAQ. The CDR3 loop spans 16 amino acids. As DNA, the CDR3 is TGTGCCAGCAGCTCCCTTACTAGCGCCCTGACAGATACGCAGTATTTT. It yields the protein CASSSLTSALTDTQYF.

The chain has TRBV2 and TRBJ2-3; no clear D gene. The V end was cut by 3 bases, the J end by 5 bases, with 6 bases between. This CDR3 region has 12 residues. CDR1 is SNHLY and CDR2 is FYNNEI in the germline V gene. In DNA, the CDR3 is TGTGCCAGCAGTGAGGCAGAAGATACGCAGTATTTT. Protein product: CASSEAEDTQYF.

This clone has only one observation. The chain combines TRBV3-1 (or the pseudogene TRBV3-2) with TRBJ2-5; TRBD2 aligns across 7 bases. Germline loops: CDR1 LGHDT, CDR2 YNNKEL (reference sequence). The CDR3 spans 16 residues. Germline trimming cut 4 bases from V and 5 bases from J; bases unmatched to any gene: 13. CDR3 region: CASSLTAARRGETQYF. The CDR3 DNA sequence: TGTGCCAGCAGCCTCACCGCGGCCCGGCGGGGGGAGACCCAGTACTTC.

This clone turned up a few times. J is TRBJ2-2 and V is TRBV27; 10 bases line up with TRBD2. Germline V CDR1 and CDR2: MNHEY, SMNVEV (reference sequence). The CDR3 has 14 residues. The J segment lost 6 bases and the V segment lost 5 bases, leaving 3 bases of the junction unmatched. The CDR3 spells CASSRLAGPGELFF. DNA for the CDR3: TGTGCCAGCAGTCGACTAGCGGGTCCCGGGGAGCTGTTTTTT.

V and J are TRBV18 and TRBJ1-2; TRBD1 aligns across 7 bases. V lost 2 bases, J lost 8 bases, and 5 bases stayed unmatched. The germline CDR1 and CDR2 sequences are KGHSH and LQKENI. CDR3 length equals 13 residues. The CDR3 is CASSPSTGEGYTF. The CDR3 region has the DNA TGTGCCAGCTCACCAAGCACAGGGGAAGGCTACACCTTC.

CDR3 nucleotide sequence: TGTGCCAGTAGTCTTTGGACAGGGGCTTACGAGCAGTACTTC. It yields the protein CASSLWTGAYEQYF. This chain connects TRBV19 to TRBJ2-7; 9 bases match TRBD1. The J segment lost 4 bases and the V segment lost 5 bases, leaving 6 bases of the junction unmatched. CDR3 size: 14 residues. Germline loops: CDR1 LNHDA, CDR2 SQIVND (reference sequence).

The gene calls are TRBV3-1 (or the pseudogene TRBV3-2) and TRBJ2-5, with D possibly TRBD2 on 6 matching bases. V gave up 8 bases and J gave up 5 bases, with 18 bases separating them. The germline V gene encodes CDR1 LGHDT and CDR2 YNNKEL (reference sequence). This CDR3 region has 14 residues. The DNA for the CDR3 is TGTGCCAGCTTCGCTCCCGGGAGCACGGAGACCCAGTACTTC. Translation: CASFAPGSTETQYF.

This clone was seen a single time. The chain recombines TRBV29-1 with TRBJ2-7, with 9 bases fitting TRBD2. V trimming: 6 bases; J trimming: 6 bases; junction bases outside the gene matches: 15. Germline values: CDR1 SQVTM, CDR2 ANQGSEA. The CDR3 is 15 amino acids. CDR3 loop: CSVGTSIYTTGEQYF. Written as DNA, the CDR3 is TGCAGCGTCGGGACTAGCATTTACACTACCGGCGAGCAGTACTTC.

This chain links TRBV4-1 with TRBJ2-7; weak D call: TRBD1 (5 bases). The V end was cut by 1 base, the J end by 3 bases, with 13 bases between. This CDR3 region has 15 residues. In germline, CDR1 is MGHRA, CDR2 YSYEKL. The CDR3 is CASSQVAGPSYEQYF. The CDR3, as DNA: TGCGCCAGCAGCCAAGTAGCAGGGCCAAGCTACGAGCAGTACTTC.